A selection of T cell receptor beta chains follows, all from one sample in a study of blood T cell repertoires in COVID-19. Repertoires were generated with immunoSEQ multiplex PCR, while TCRdb's copy carries only in-frame clones and drops some. The sample lists about 320,000 clones, 85% occurring once. Material: peripheral blood. The receptors come from a human donor in a cohort sampled during active COVID-19. CDR3s include the opening cysteine and the closing phenylalanine or tryptophan. D genes are given only for firm matches. Only part of the rows carry a size: once, few, many, or a class if the clone is expanded.

clone_size,cdr3_length,d_call,j_call,v_call,cdr3_nt,cdr3_aa
NA,16,TRBD1,TRBJ1-2,TRBV4-1,TGCGCCAGCAGCCATAGTTGGACAGGGGGAAACTATGGCTACACCTTC,CASSHSWTGGNYGYTF
NA,16,TRBD1,TRBJ1-4,TRBV5-5,TGTGCCAGCAGAGAACAGGGGATTGGGGCGGGAGAAAAACTGTTTTTT,CASREQGIGAGEKLFF
NA,16,NA,TRBJ1-3,TRBV5-8,TGTGCCAGCAGCTTGGGTAGTTCCTTAGCGGGAAACACCATATATTTT,CASSLGSSLAGNTIYF
NA,13,NA,TRBJ1-2,TRBV5-8,TGTGCCAGCAGCTCGAAAGACAGTTATGGCTACACCTTC,CASSSKDSYGYTF
NA,17,NA,TRBJ1-6,TRBV7-6,TGTGCCAGCAGCTTATCCAGGGGTATAACCTATAATTCACCCCTCCACTTT,CASSLSRGITYNSPLHF
NA,14,NA,TRBJ1-2,TRBV5-1,TGCGCCAGCAGCTTGGGGTCAGGTCAGAGTGGCTACACCTTC,CASSLGSGQSGYTF
NA,13,NA,TRBJ1-5,TRBV12-5,TGTGCTAGTGGTTTCAGGGTAGATCAGCCCCAGCATTTT,CASGFRVDQPQHF
NA,13,TRBD2,TRBJ2-7,TRBV5-3,TGTGCCAGAAGCTTGGCGGGGGGTTACGAGCAGTACTTC,CARSLAGGYEQYF
NA,15,NA,TRBJ1-4,TRBV6-5,TGTGCCAGCAGCTGGACAGTTTCAACTAATGAAAAACTGTTTTTT,CASSWTVSTNEKLFF
NA,13,TRBD1,TRBJ1-1,TRBV6-5,TGTGCCAGCAGCCGGGACAGGCCTAACGAAGCTTTCTTT,CASSRDRPNEAFF
NA,13,NA,TRBJ2-7,TRBV12-5,TGTGCTAGTGGCCCCACCAGCTCCTACGAGCAGTACTTC,CASGPTSSYEQYF
NA,16,TRBD1,TRBJ1-2,TRBV5-4,TGTGCCAGCACTCCTGGGAGACAGGGGTCCCCGGGGGGCTACACCTTC,CASTPGRQGSPGGYTF
NA,12,NA,TRBJ2-7,TRBV4-1,TGCGCCAGCAGCCAAGGAGAGCGTGAGCAGTACTTC,CASSQGEREQYF
NA,12,NA,TRBJ2-5,TRBV6-5,TGTGCCAGCAGCCAGACTGAGGAGACCCAGTACTTC,CASSQTEETQYF
NA,13,NA,TRBJ1-1,TRBV24-1,TGTGCCACCAGGCGGACAGACAGTACTGAAGCTTTCTTT,CATRRTDSTEAFF
NA,12,NA,TRBJ1-2,TRBV14,TGTGCCAGTCAGGGGCCGAACTATGGCTACACCTTC,CASQGPNYGYTF
NA,17,TRBD2,TRBJ2-7,TRBV9,TGTGCCAGCAGCCCACCTATAGCGGGGGGAACGTCCTACGAGCAGTACTTC,CASSPPIAGGTSYEQYF
NA,16,TRBD2,TRBJ2-1,TRBV14,TGTGCCAGCAGCCCACTCGCGGGGGGACGCTACAATGAGCAGTTCTTC,CASSPLAGGRYNEQFF
NA,14,TRBD1,TRBJ2-1,TRBV6-4,TGTGCCAGCAGCCCCGGGACAGGTCTCAATGAGCAGTTCTTC,CASSPGTGLNEQFF
NA,15,TRBD1,TRBJ2-2,TRBV10-1,TGCGCCAGCAGTGCATGGGACAGTAACACCGGGGAGCTGTTTTTT,CASSAWDSNTGELFF
NA,15,TRBD1,TRBJ1-2,TRBV4-1,TGCGCCAGCAGCTTTCGACAGGGGGTGTCCTATGGCTACACCTTC,CASSFRQGVSYGYTF
NA,16,NA,TRBJ2-3,TRBV6-5,TGTGCCAGCAGTTACTCGGAGGGGTCTAGCACAGATACGCAGTATTTT,CASSYSEGSSTDTQYF
NA,14,NA,TRBJ1-5,TRBV6-5,TGTGCCAGCAGGAGGATTTATAGCAATCAGCCCCAGCATTTT,CASRRIYSNQPQHF
NA,13,NA,TRBJ1-2,TRBV6-2/TRBV6-3,TGTGCCAGCAGCTGGACTGACTACTATGGCTACACCTTC,CASSWTDYYGYTF
NA,13,NA,TRBJ1-2,TRBV3-1/TRBV3-2,TGTGCCAGCAGCCAAGATCTCGGGGATGGCTACACCTTC,CASSQDLGDGYTF
NA,16,TRBD2,TRBJ2-1,TRBV5-1,TGCGCCAGCAGCCTCGCTAGCGGGGAGCTCTACAATGAGCAGTTCTTC,CASSLASGELYNEQFF
NA,14,NA,TRBJ1-5,TRBV5-1,TGCGCCAGCAGCTTGCGCGGAGACAATCAGCCCCAGCATTTT,CASSLRGDNQPQHF
NA,15,NA,TRBJ2-2,TRBV7-8,TGTGCCAGCAGCTTAGCCAGGATTAACACCGGGGAGCTGTTTTTT,CASSLARINTGELFF
NA,15,NA,TRBJ1-1,TRBV5-4,TGTGCCAGCAGGATGAGGGCGGTGCGTGGCACTGAAGCTTTCTTT,CASRMRAVRGTEAFF
NA,15,NA,TRBJ1-4,TRBV5-6,TGTGCCAGCAGCTCGTGGACCAGCGGCGTGGAAAAACTGTTTTTT,CASSSWTSGVEKLFF
NA,14,NA,TRBJ1-5,TRBV24-1,TGTGCCACCAGTGGGACAGATAGCAATCAGCCCCAGCATTTT,CATSGTDSNQPQHF
NA,15,NA,TRBJ1-5,TRBV5-1,TGCGCCAGCAGCTTGGAGGGGTTCGGCAATCAGCCCCAGCATTTT,CASSLEGFGNQPQHF
NA,14,NA,TRBJ1-6,TRBV10-1,TGCGCCAGCAGCGATGGCAGGGTAATGTCACCCCTCCACTTT,CASSDGRVMSPLHF
NA,15,NA,TRBJ2-2,TRBV5-1,TGCGCCAGCAGCTTGGCCACTACGAACACCGGGGAGCTGTTTTTT,CASSLATTNTGELFF
NA,13,TRBD1,TRBJ2-7,TRBV5-1,TGCGCCAGCAGTGTGGGACAGACCTACGAGCAGTACTTC,CASSVGQTYEQYF
few,13,NA,TRBJ1-5,TRBV6-5,TGTGCCACCGATCCGACAGGAGATCAGCCCCAGCATTTT,CATDPTGDQPQHF